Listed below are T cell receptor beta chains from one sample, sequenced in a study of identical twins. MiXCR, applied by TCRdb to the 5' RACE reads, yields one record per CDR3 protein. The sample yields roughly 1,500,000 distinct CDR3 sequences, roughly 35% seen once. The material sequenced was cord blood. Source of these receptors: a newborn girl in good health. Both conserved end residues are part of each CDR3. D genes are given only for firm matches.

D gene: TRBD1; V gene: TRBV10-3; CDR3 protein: CAISGTGDGYTF
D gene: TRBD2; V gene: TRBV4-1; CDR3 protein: CASSRSISGLADYEQYF
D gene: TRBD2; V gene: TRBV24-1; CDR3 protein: CATSDSTSGTYNEQFF
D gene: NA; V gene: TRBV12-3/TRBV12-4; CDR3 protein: CASGAPSNTEAFF
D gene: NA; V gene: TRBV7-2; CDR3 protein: CASIRPEAVTEAFF
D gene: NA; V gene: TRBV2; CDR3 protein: CASSDEGTNQPQHF
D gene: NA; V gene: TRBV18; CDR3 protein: CASSQIGVTEAFF
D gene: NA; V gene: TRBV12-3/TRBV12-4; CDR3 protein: CASSLGELGQFF
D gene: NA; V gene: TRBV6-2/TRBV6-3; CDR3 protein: CASSYHAYNEQFF
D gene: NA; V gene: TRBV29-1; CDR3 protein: CSVEGAWGYNYGYTF
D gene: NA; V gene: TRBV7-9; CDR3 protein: CASSLWTGHNEQFF
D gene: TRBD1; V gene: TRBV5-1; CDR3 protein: CASSLGDRGPTDTQYF
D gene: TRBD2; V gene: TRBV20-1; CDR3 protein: CSARTSGRPLFTDTQYF
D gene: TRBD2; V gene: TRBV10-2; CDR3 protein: CASNSLAGGFSYNEQFF
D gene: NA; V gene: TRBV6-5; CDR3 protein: CASSYVVGTDTRYF
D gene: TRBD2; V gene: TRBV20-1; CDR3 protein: CSAREAGGDTQYF
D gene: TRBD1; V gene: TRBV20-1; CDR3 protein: CSASGTGTFQPQHF
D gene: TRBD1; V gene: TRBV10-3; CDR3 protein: CAIRGGRDTGELFF
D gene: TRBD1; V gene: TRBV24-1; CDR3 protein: CATSDRTGAGSYEQYF
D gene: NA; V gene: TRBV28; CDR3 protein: CASSSTGLNTEAFF
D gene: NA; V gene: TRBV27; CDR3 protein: CASSLGLAFDEQYF
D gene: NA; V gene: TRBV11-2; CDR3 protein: CASSSLVRVSYGYTF
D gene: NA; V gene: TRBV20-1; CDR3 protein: CSARRSSGQETQYF
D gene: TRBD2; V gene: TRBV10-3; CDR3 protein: CAINPGGPHNEQFF
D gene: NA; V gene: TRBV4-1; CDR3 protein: CASSQDPPPRNYYGYTF
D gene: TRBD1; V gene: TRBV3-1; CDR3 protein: CASSTGQGREKLFF